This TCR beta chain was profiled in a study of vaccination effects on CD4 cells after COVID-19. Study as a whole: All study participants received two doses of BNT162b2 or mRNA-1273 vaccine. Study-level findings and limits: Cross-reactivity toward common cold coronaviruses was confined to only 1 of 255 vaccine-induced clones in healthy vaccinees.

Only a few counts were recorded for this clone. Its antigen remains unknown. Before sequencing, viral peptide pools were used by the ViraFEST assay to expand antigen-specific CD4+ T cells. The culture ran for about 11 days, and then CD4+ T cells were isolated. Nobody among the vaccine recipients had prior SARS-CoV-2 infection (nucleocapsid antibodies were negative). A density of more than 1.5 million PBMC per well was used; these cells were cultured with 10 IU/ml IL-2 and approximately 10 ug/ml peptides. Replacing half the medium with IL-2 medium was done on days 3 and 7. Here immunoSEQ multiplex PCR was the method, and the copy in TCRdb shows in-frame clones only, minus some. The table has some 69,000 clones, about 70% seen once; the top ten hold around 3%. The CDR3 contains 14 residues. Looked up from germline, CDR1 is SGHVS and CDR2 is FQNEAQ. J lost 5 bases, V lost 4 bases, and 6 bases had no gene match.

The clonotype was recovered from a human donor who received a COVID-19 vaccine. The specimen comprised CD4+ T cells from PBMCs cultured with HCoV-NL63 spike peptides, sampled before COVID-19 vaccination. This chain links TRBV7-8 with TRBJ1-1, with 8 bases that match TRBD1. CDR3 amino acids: CASSSDRAWTEAFF. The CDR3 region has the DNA TGTGCCAGCAGCTCGGACAGGGCTTGGACTGAAGCTTTCTTT.